This paragraph reports one T cell receptor (beta chain). Its specificity is unknown. The data were taken from a study of T cell responses to AZD1222 COVID-19 vaccine. Study outcomes and limitations: There were repertoire samples only from the period after the peak T cell response. Spike-wide coverage was observed for vaccine-associated CD4 TCRs, with dominant responses at 160-218 and 743-854. Only five to seven AZD1222 recipients tested seropositive at baseline. Spike-specific TCR breadth rose after two AZD1222 doses, and depth rose as well.

Sequenced by immunoSEQ multiplex PCR; TCRdb stores in-frame clones only, minus some. Of nearly 110,000 clones listed, around nine tenths were seen once; the top ten hold 4.5% to 5.5%. After removal of 3 bases from V and 2 bases from J, the junction contained 4 bases not matched to a gene. CDR3 length equals 15 residues. CDR1 is KGHDR and CDR2 is SFDVKD in the germline V gene. The sequencing used peripheral blood, collected 28 days after the second AZD1222 dose. This rearrangement joins TRBV24-1 to TRBJ2-3, with 7 bases aligning to TRBD1. The source of this sequence is an adult who received the AZD1222 COVID-19 vaccine. This chain's CDR3 is CATSDATGITDTQYF. The CDR3 bases are TGTGCCACCAGTGATGCGACAGGGATCACAGATACGCAGTATTTT.